The rows below give T cell receptor beta chains drawn from one sample of a study of shared T cell receptors in the human thymus. Measured with immunoSEQ multiplex PCR; TCRdb has only the in-frame clones, and not every one. The sample holds hundreds of thousands of clones, more than 75% seen once. These data were also filed under a second study, of human thymus T cells.

Sequencing was carried out using thymocytes. These receptors were obtained from a boy in the first two years of life with a congenital heart defect. CDR3s include the opening cysteine and the closing phenylalanine or tryptophan. Each record gives: CDR3 protein, CDR3 DNA, D gene, J gene, clone size, V gene. D genes are given only for firm matches. Size tells how often a clone was seen (once, few, many) or the class of an expanded clone, and some rows leave it out.

CASSSPPTTGLEGDNEQFF | TGTGCCAGCAGCTCTCCGCCAACGACGGGACTAGAGGGGGACAATGAGCAGTTCTTC | TRBD2 | TRBJ2-1 | . | TRBV11-2
CASSTGTGGDSYEQYF | TGCGCCAGCAGTACCGGGACTGGCGGGGACTCCTACGAGCAGTACTTC | . | TRBJ2-7 | . | TRBV4-1
CASSSPTKAELYEQYF | TGTGCCAGCAGCTCCCCGACCAAAGCGGAGTTGTACGAGCAGTACTTC | . | TRBJ2-7 | . | TRBV7-2
CASSEVFSREQYF | TGTGCCAGCAGTGAAGTTTTTTCGAGGGAGCAGTACTTC | . | TRBJ2-7 | . | TRBV2
CASSVRTGVYGYTF | TGTGCCAGCAGCGTAAGGACGGGAGTCTATGGCTACACCTTC | . | TRBJ1-2 | . | TRBV11-2
CASSLGGLPDTQYF | TGTGCCAGCAGTTTAGGCGGGCTTCCAGATACGCAGTATTTT | . | TRBJ2-3 | . | TRBV27
CASSQDFRGRADTQYF | TGCGCCAGCAGCCAAGATTTCAGGGGGCGGGCAGATACGCAGTATTTT | TRBD1 | TRBJ2-3 | . | TRBV4-3
CASSFQGSNSPLHF | TGCGCCAGCAGTTTTCAGGGGTCTAATTCACCCCTCCACTTT | . | TRBJ1-6 | . | TRBV10-1
CASSFLSEAGGTQYF | TGTGCTAGCAGCTTTTTATCAGAAGCCGGGGGGACCCAGTACTTC | . | TRBJ2-5 | . | TRBV7-7
CASSRQSKDRESKPQHF | TGTGCCAGCAGCCGACAATCTAAGGACAGGGAATCGAAGCCCCAGCATTTT | TRBD1 | TRBJ1-5 | few | TRBV5-6
CASSLDRYNQPQHF | TGTGCCAGCAGCCTCGACAGGTACAATCAGCCCCAGCATTTT | . | TRBJ1-5 | . | TRBV7-2